Following are 32 T cell receptor beta chains from one sample sequenced in a study of CD8 T cells in Susac syndrome. Random hexamers primed reverse transcription of 0.5 to 1 ug RNA. TCRdb independently ran MiXCR on the immunoSEQ multiplex PCR reads; one entry per CDR3 protein. The data show 85,000 to 120,000 distinct CDR3 sequences, with approximately 94% seen just once and 0.4% to 0.5% held by the top ten. Material: CD8+ T cells from PBMCs. These receptors all stem from a human donor with Susac syndrome.

The chain links TRBV15 to TRBJ2-2; 12 bases match TRBD2. The J segment lost 2 bases and the V segment lost 5 bases, leaving 6 bases of the junction unmatched. The CDR3 sequence is 17 residues long. CDR1 is LNHNV and CDR2 is YYDKDF in the germline V gene (reference sequence). The CDR3 here is CATSQTSGGLNTGELFF. CDR3 nucleotides: TGTGCCACCAGCCAGACTAGCGGGGGACTAAACACCGGGGAGCTGTTTTTT.

This clonotype was found once. This chain links TRBV9 with TRBJ2-7; D call uncertain. This CDR3 spans 15 amino acids. Germline V gene sequence: CDR1 SGDLS, CDR2 YYNGEE. V was pared by 4 bases and J by 1 base, with 15 bases between. The CDR3 loop reads CASSTGGRWSYEQYF. CDR3 in DNA: TGTGCCAGCAGCACGGGTGGTCGGTGGTCCTACGAGCAGTACTTC.

The chain couples TRBV9 to TRBJ2-7; 7 bases agree with TRBD2. Looked up from germline, CDR1 is SGDLS and CDR2 is YYNGEE. V was clipped by 0 bases and J by 6 bases; unmatched bases: 9. The CDR3 is made up of 15 amino acids. DNA of the CDR3: TGTGCCAGCAGCGTAGTGGAAGCGGGGTTTGCCGAGCAGTACTTC. This sequence encodes CASSVVEAGFAEQYF.

The genes are TRBV19 and TRBJ1-1; perhaps TRBD1 as D (6 bases). Trimming removed 4 bases from V and 11 bases from J, with 26 bases in between. The germline V gene has CDR1 LNHDA and CDR2 SQIVND (reference sequence). The CDR3 is 16 residues long. The CDR3 nucleotides read TGTGCCAGTAGTAGGGACCTAAGACAGGAGCGTCGTGGGGCTTTCTTT. This codes for CASSRDLRQERRGAFF.

The CDR3 coding sequence is TGTGCCAGCAGCGTAGGGGCAGGCGTTAACTATGGCTACACCTTC. Translating it yields CASSVGAGVNYGYTF. The rearrangement links TRBV9 to TRBJ1-2; D unresolved. The CDR3 is made up of 15 amino acids. The germline V gene has CDR1 SGDLS and CDR2 YYNGEE. Trimming took 0 bases from V and 1 from J, leaving 10 bases between them.

J is TRBJ2-5 and V is TRBV5-6; tentative D call: TRBD2 (6 bases). CDR3 size: 14 residues. Deletions cut 3 bases from V and 5 bases from J, with 14 bases between. In germline, CDR1 is SGHDT, CDR2 YYEEEE. The CDR3 protein is CASSSGSILETQYF. The CDR3 nucleotides are TGTGCCAGCAGCTCCGGGAGCATATTGGAGACCCAGTACTTC.

The rearrangement links TRBV20-1 to TRBJ1-2, with D maybe TRBD1 (5 bases). V was clipped by 0 bases and J by 0 bases, with 8 bases between them. The CDR3 extends over 14 amino acids. Germline values: CDR1 DFQATT, CDR2 SNEGSKA (reference sequence). CDR3 in amino acids: CSARDVTANYGYTF. CDR3 DNA: TGCAGTGCTAGAGATGTGACAGCTAACTATGGCTACACCTTC.

The rearrangement links TRBV4-1 to TRBJ2-7; 10 bases align to TRBD1. Germline V lookup: CDR1 MGHRA, CDR2 YSYEKL. After removal of 4 bases from V and 5 bases from J, the junction contained 5 bases not matched to a gene. There are 14 residues in the CDR3. CDR3 sequence: CASSPLGQGNEQYF. DNA for the CDR3: TGCGCCAGCAGCCCCTTGGGACAGGGGAACGAGCAGTACTTC.

V usage is TRBV27 and J usage is TRBJ2-2; D gene unclear. Looked up from germline, CDR1 is MNHEY and CDR2 is SMNVEV (reference sequence). This CDR3 comprises 14 residues. The V end lost 7 bases, the J end lost 5 bases, and 14 bases lay between the germline ends. The DNA of the CDR3 is TGTGCCAGCAAGGGTGTCTTGGGGACCGGGGAGCTGTTTTTT. Translation gives CASKGVLGTGELFF.

This chain links TRBV7-7 with TRBJ2-3, with a weak D call TRBD2 (6 bases). This CDR3 has 15 amino acids. V lost 2 bases, J lost 6 bases, and 15 bases lay in between. Germline V lookup: CDR1 SSHAT, CDR2 FNYEAQ (reference sequence). In DNA, the CDR3 is TGTGCCAGCAGCTTATCTATAGCGGAGGGGGATACGCAGTATTTT. Protein product: CASSLSIAEGDTQYF.

V gene TRBV9 combines with J gene TRBJ2-4; possibly TRBD2 for D (6 bases). Trimming left V 6 bases short and J 8 bases short, with 15 bases between. This CDR3 contains 13 residues. Germline V lookup: CDR1 SGDLS, CDR2 YYNGEE. DNA for the CDR3: TGTGCCAGCACGTCCGGTACGGGGGACATTCAGTACTTC. Protein product: CASTSGTGDIQYF.

The V and J genes are TRBV7-9 and TRBJ2-7; perhaps TRBD1 as D (5 bases). CDR1 SEHNR and CDR2 FQNEAQ come from the germline V gene (reference sequence). Trimming removed 6 bases from V and 3 bases from J, with 18 bases in between. This CDR3 is built from 15 residues. The CDR3 reads CASRQGANPYYEQYF. Here the CDR3 DNA reads TGTGCCAGCAGACAAGGGGCCAATCCTTACTACGAGCAGTACTTC.

The chain joins TRBV6-5 to TRBJ2-3; D tentatively fits TRBD1 or TRBD2 (6 bases each). The V end was cut by 2 bases, the J end by 5 bases, with 14 bases between. From germline, CDR1 is MNHEY and CDR2 SVGAGI. The CDR3 is 15 amino acids. CDR3 protein: CASSYVGGEGDTQYF. As DNA, the CDR3 is TGTGCCAGCAGTTACGTGGGGGGCGAGGGAGATACGCAGTATTTT.

The genes are TRBV4-1 and TRBJ1-1; 8 bases map to TRBD1. This CDR3 is 15 amino acids long. The ends lost 3 bases at V and 4 bases at J; junction bases unmatched: 7. Germline V gene data show CDR1 as MGHRA and CDR2 as YSYEKL. In DNA, the CDR3 is TGCGCCAGCAGCCACCCGGGACAGGAGATCACTGAAGCTTTCTTT. Its protein is CASSHPGQEITEAFF.

The V call is TRBV4-1, the J call TRBJ2-7, with D tentatively TRBD1 or TRBD2 (7 bases each). The V gene lost 0 bases and the J gene lost 5 bases, with 20 bases spanning the gap. The CDR3 is 17 residues long. Germline loops: CDR1 MGHRA, CDR2 YSYEKL. The CDR3 DNA reads TGCGCCAGCAGCCAAGATCGGGGGGACTTGACAGGGAACGAGCAGTACTTC. Protein: CASSQDRGDLTGNEQYF.

This chain joins TRBV5-4 and TRBJ1-1; weak D call: TRBD1 (6 bases). The CDR3 loop spans 13 amino acids. CDR1 SGHNT and CDR2 YYREEE come from the germline V gene (reference sequence). Trimming removed 2 bases at V and 3 bases at J, with 8 bases between. Here the CDR3 DNA reads TGTGCCAGCAGCTTACAGGGTTACACTGAAGCTTTCTTT. Its translation: CASSLQGYTEAFF.

The chain joins TRBV19 to TRBJ2-5, with 7 bases lining up with TRBD1. The J call may be incorrect, as the DNA end agrees better with TRBJ2-7. The CDR3 sequence is 14 residues long. The germline V gene has CDR1 LNHDA and CDR2 SQIVND (reference sequence). The CDR3 loop reads CASSPLTGTYEQYF. CDR3 coding DNA: TGTGCCAGTAGTCCTCTGACAGGGACCTACGAGCAGTACTTC.

This chain links TRBV6-6 with TRBJ2-7, with D maybe TRBD1 (5 bases). Germline V gives CDR1 MNHNY, CDR2 SVGAGI (reference sequence). V shed 6 bases and J shed 4 bases, with 22 bases lying between them. The CDR3 length is 16 residues. The CDR3 reads CASSHSTDKLEYEQYF. The CDR3 DNA reads TGTGCCAGCAGCCACTCGACGGACAAGCTAGAATACGAGCAGTACTTC.

The sample holds a few counts of this clonotype. V usage is TRBV4-1 and J usage is TRBJ2-4; unclear D gene. The CDR3 has 17 amino acids. The V and J ends lost 4 bases and 1 base respectively, with 17 bases between them. Germline CDR1 MGHRA, CDR2 YSYEKL. CDR3 region: CASSPYDTFEAKNIQYF. CDR3 in DNA: TGCGCCAGCAGCCCCTACGACACCTTCGAGGCCAAAAACATTCAGTACTTC.

The CDR3 reads CSARDGGGATGELFF. As DNA, the CDR3 is TGCAGTGCTAGAGATGGCGGGGGGGCCACCGGGGAGCTGTTTTTT. V gene TRBV20-1 combines with J gene TRBJ2-2; 9 nucleotides line up with TRBD2. Per germline, CDR1 DFQATT and CDR2 SNEGSKA (reference sequence). Germline trimming cut 0 bases from V and 4 bases from J; bases unmatched to any gene: 3. The CDR3 runs to 15 residues.

The chain carries TRBV12-3 or TRBV12-4 and TRBJ1-2; 7 bases align to TRBD1. CDR3 length: 15 residues. V lost 5 bases, J lost 7 bases, and 13 bases stayed unmatched. This CDR3 reads CASSPPTGDSGGYTF. The CDR3 DNA sequence: TGTGCCAGCAGTCCGCCAACAGGGGATTCTGGTGGCTACACCTTC.

The chain couples TRBV6-6 to TRBJ2-1, with 7 nucleotides matching TRBD2. Germline V lookup: CDR1 MNHNY, CDR2 SVGAGI (reference sequence). V was pared by 7 bases and J by 10 bases, with 16 bases of the junction left unmatched. The CDR3 extends over 15 amino acids. The CDR3 DNA reads as TGTGCCAGCACACCCGACCCCCAGACCGGGGGGGAGCAGTTCTTC. Translation: CASTPDPQTGGEQFF.

The chain combines TRBV3-1 with TRBJ2-5; TRBD1 might be the D (6 bases). Germline lookup yields CDR1 LGHDT and CDR2 YNNKEL (reference sequence). The CDR3 totals 15 residues. With 1 base removed from V and 0 bases from J, the gap between germline ends came to 9 bases. The DNA of the CDR3 is TGTGCCAGCAGCCAAGTGTACAGGGACCAAGAGACCCAGTACTTC. This translates into CASSQVYRDQETQYF.

This clonotype is a singleton in its sample. This chain links TRBV6-2 or TRBV6-3 with TRBJ2-7; 8 bases match TRBD1. The CDR3 is 11 residues long. The germline gives CDR1 MNHEY, CDR2 SVGEGT. V lost 8 bases, J lost 6 bases, and 3 bases stayed unmatched. The CDR3 region is CASAQGAEQYF. Written as DNA, the CDR3 is TGTGCCAGCGCCCAGGGGGCCGAGCAGTACTTC.

The rearrangement links TRBV29-1 to TRBJ1-1; D possibly corresponds to TRBD1 (5 bases). Germline-derived CDR1 and CDR2 are SQVTM and ANQGSEA. Trimming pared 4 bases from V and 6 bases from J, leaving 15 bases between. CDR3 size: 13 residues. CDR3 coding DNA: TGCAGCGTTGGGCTCCACGGGGGGGCTGAAGCTTTCTTT. It codes for CSVGLHGGAEAFF.

The table lists this clonotype with a few counts. V usage is TRBV13 and J usage is TRBJ2-3; D remains ambiguous. The CDR3 contains 13 residues. V was shortened by 4 bases and J by 2 bases, with 7 bases between the two germline ends. Germline-derived CDR1 and CDR2 are PRHDT and FYEKMQ (reference sequence). The CDR3 here is CASSSSPTDTQYF. The CDR3 region has the DNA TGTGCCAGCAGCTCCTCTCCCACAGATACGCAGTATTTT.

The genes are TRBV2 and TRBJ2-5; D might be TRBD2 (7 bases). V gave up 7 bases and J gave up 2 bases, with 20 bases separating them. Looked up from germline, CDR1 is SNHLY and CDR2 is FYNNEI. The length of the CDR3 is 16 residues. As DNA, the CDR3 is TGTGCCAGCATAATAAGGGGGGGCCTACCTCAAGAGACCCAGTACTTC. Protein: CASIIRGGLPQETQYF.

The J gene is TRBJ2-2, the V gene TRBV7-9, with a possible D match to TRBD1 (5 bases). The CDR3 has 14 residues. Germline loops: CDR1 SEHNR, CDR2 FQNEAQ (reference sequence). V was clipped by 6 bases and J by 4 bases, with 12 bases between them. CDR3 in DNA: TGTGCCAGCAGAGCTCAGGGAAGCACCGGGGAGCTGTTTTTT. Amino acid sequence: CASRAQGSTGELFF.

The chain links TRBV4-1 to TRBJ2-2; D remains ambiguous. Between the trimmed V and J ends, which lost 3 bases and 0 bases, there was a span of 14 bases. The CDR3 covers 17 residues. CDR1 MGHRA and CDR2 YSYEKL come from the germline V gene. This CDR3 reads CASSHLAPIANTGELFF. Here the CDR3 DNA reads TGCGCCAGCAGCCATCTGGCTCCGATTGCGAACACCGGGGAGCTGTTTTTT.

The V gene is TRBV20-1, the J gene TRBJ2-4; D call uncertain. This CDR3 is built from 15 residues. CDR1 and CDR2 from the germline V gene are DFQATT and SNEGSKA (reference sequence). Trimming stripped 6 bases from V and 0 bases from J, with 15 bases between. CDR3 sequence: CSATGYSIAKNIQYF. The CDR3 DNA reads as TGCAGTGCCACCGGATATTCAATAGCCAAAAACATTCAGTACTTC.

This rearrangement joins TRBV10-3 to TRBJ1-4; possibly TRBD1 for D (6 bases). Germline CDR1 and CDR2: ENHRY and SYGVKD. Trimming stripped 2 bases from V and 3 bases from J, with 10 bases between. This CDR3 comprises 15 residues. CDR3 sequence reads: CAISETGQPNEKLFF. CDR3 coding DNA: TGTGCCATCAGTGAGACAGGACAGCCTAATGAAAAACTGTTTTTT.

The chain employs TRBV14 and TRBJ2-1; the D gene could be TRBD1 or TRBD2 (6 bases each). Germline V CDR1 and CDR2: SGHDN, FVKESK. The CDR3 is 13 residues long. The V end was cut by 4 bases, the J end by 10 bases, with 14 bases between. The CDR3 bases are TGTGCCAGCAGCCCGGGGGCCGCGGGGGAGCAGTTCTTC. Amino acids: CASSPGAAGEQFF.